One sample yielded the 28 T cell receptor beta chains listed below, sequenced in a study of PD-1 blockade in classical Hodgkin lymphoma. Some clones are missing from TCRdb's copy, which holds only in-frame ones; the method was immunoSEQ multiplex PCR. Among tens of thousands of clones listed, about 88% were seen once. After autologous stem cell transplantation all patients relapsed, and prior brentuximab vedotin exposure differed between cohorts. The sample in question was peripheral blood mononuclear cells (PBMCs), obtained at baseline. The receptors here all came from a human donor with classical Hodgkin lymphoma.

The chain's CDR3 is CASSTIGDRGRRDVRYNEQFF. CDR3 in DNA: TGTGCCAGCAGTACCATAGGCGACAGGGGCAGACGGGACGTTAGGTACAATGAGCAGTTCTTC. The V and J genes are TRBV28 and TRBJ2-1, with 8 positions matching TRBD1. The germline CDR1 and CDR2 sequences are MDHEN and SYDVKM. Trimming cost V 5 bases and J 4 bases; bases outside gene matches: 25. This CDR3 contains 21 residues.

This chain links TRBV10-3 with TRBJ2-7; D perhaps matches TRBD2 (6 bases). From germline, CDR1 is ENHRY and CDR2 SYGVKD. Trimming shortened V by 6 bases and J by 0 bases, and 12 bases separated the two germline ends. This CDR3 region has 14 residues. The CDR3, as DNA: TGTGCCATCAGGGTTAGCGGAGACTCCTACGAGCAGTACTTC. Encoded protein: CAIRVSGDSYEQYF.

The chain carries TRBV12-2 and TRBJ1-5; the DNA was not compared with TRBD1, the D call given in the table. TRBV12-2 is listed as a pseudogene. CDR3 size: 15 residues. The CDR3 reads CASRFCPGQPQPQHF. The CDR3 DNA reads TGTGCAAGTCGCTTCTGTCCGGGACAGCCGCAGCCCCAGCATTTT.

The chain has TRBV5-1 and TRBJ2-3; D is possibly TRBD1 or TRBD2 (6 bases each). This CDR3 is 14 amino acids long. Looked up from germline, CDR1 is SGHRS and CDR2 is YFSETQ. V was cut by 4 bases and J by 9 bases, with 18 bases left in between. This chain's CDR3 is CASSPSRGPGTQYF. CDR3 bases: TGCGCCAGCAGCCCATCCCGGGGGCCGGGCACGCAGTATTTT.

The CDR3 sequence: CASSVGPGGTDTQYF. CDR3 in DNA: TGTGCCAGCAGCGTAGGGCCGGGAGGCACAGATACGCAGTATTTT. V usage is TRBV9 and J usage is TRBJ2-3; the D gene is possibly TRBD2 (6 bases). Germline lookup yields CDR1 SGDLS and CDR2 YYNGEE. The CDR3 covers 15 residues. Trimming took 0 bases from V and 1 from J, leaving 9 bases between them.

V and J are TRBV4-1 and TRBJ1-3; the D is unclear. The V and J ends lost 2 bases and 0 bases respectively, with 5 bases between them. The CDR3 length is 14 residues. CDR1 and CDR2 (germline): MGHRA, YSYEKL. DNA for the CDR3: TGCGCCAGCAGCCAACCCAGCTCTGGAAACACCATATATTTT. It translates to CASSQPSSGNTIYF.

Only a few counts were recorded for this clone. This chain uses TRBV4-1 with TRBJ1-2; weak D call: TRBD1 (6 bases). CDR3 length: 14 amino acids. Germline CDR1 and CDR2: MGHRA and YSYEKL. V was trimmed by 4 bases and J by 0 bases, leaving 9 bases between them. For the CDR3, the DNA is TGCGCCAGCAGCCCCACAGGGACTAACTATGGCTACACCTTC. Encoded protein: CASSPTGTNYGYTF.

V gene TRBV6-5 combines with J gene TRBJ1-1, with TRBD1 as a possible D gene (6 bases). CDR3 length: 14 residues. The germline V gene has CDR1 MNHEY and CDR2 SVGAGI. Trimming shortened V by 7 bases and J by 2 bases, and 14 bases separated the two germline ends. The CDR3 protein is CASKKQGLNTEAFF. The CDR3 DNA follows: TGTGCCAGCAAAAAACAGGGTCTAAACACTGAAGCTTTCTTT.

The V and J genes are TRBV18 and TRBJ2-3; 10 bases agree with TRBD2. J was trimmed by 2 bases and V by 4 bases; bases with no gene match: 6. CDR1 KGHSH and CDR2 LQKENI come from the germline V gene. CDR3 length equals 16 residues. CDR3 residues: CASSLGGLAYTDTQYF. In nucleotides, the CDR3 is TGTGCCAGCTCACTTGGGGGACTAGCGTACACAGATACGCAGTATTTT. The whole variable domain, filled in from reference TRBV18 and TRBJ2-3, reads NAGVMQNPRHLVRRRGQEARLRCSPMKGHSHVYWYRQLPEEGLKFMVYLQKENIIDESGMPKERFSAEFPKEGPSILRIQQVVRGDSAAYFCASSLGGLAYTDTQYFGPGTRLTVL.

The chain is built from TRBV7-2 and TRBJ2-3; no clear D gene. The germline V gene encodes CDR1 SGHTA and CDR2 FQGNSA. Trimming shortened V by 5 bases and J by 4 bases, and 10 bases separated the two germline ends. The CDR3 totals 13 residues. For the CDR3, the DNA is TGTGCCAGCAGCCCCGATGCCCCAGATACGCAGTATTTT. The encoded protein is CASSPDAPDTQYF.

The chain recombines TRBV7-3 with TRBJ2-1; D might be TRBD2 (7 bases). The CDR3 loop spans 16 amino acids. Per germline, CDR1 SGHTA and CDR2 FQGTGA. V was pared by 0 bases and J by 0 bases, with 9 bases between. CDR3 amino acids: CASSLTAGHSYNEQFF. CDR3 nucleotide sequence: TGTGCCAGCAGCTTAACAGCGGGACACTCCTACAATGAGCAGTTCTTC.

This chain links TRBV21-1 with TRBJ1-1. TRBV21-1 is reported as a pseudogene. This CDR3 has 14 amino acids. CDR3 amino acids: CASSRPLKTGEAFF. The CDR3 nucleotides are TGTGCCAGCAGCAGACCGCTCAAGACGGGTGAAGCTTTCTTT.

The count of this clone is one. The chain carries TRBV5-1 and TRBJ1-5; TRBD1 is a possible D gene (5 bases). The germline V gene encodes CDR1 SGHRS and CDR2 YFSETQ. This CDR3 is 14 amino acids long. V lost 4 bases and J lost 6, with 14 bases in between. CDR3 amino acids: CASSPGTAGQPQHF. CDR3 bases: TGCGCCAGCAGCCCAGGGACCGCGGGTCAGCCCCAGCATTTT.

The V call is TRBV28, the J call TRBJ2-7, with 14 bases lining up with TRBD2. CDR1 and CDR2 from the germline V gene are MDHEN and SYDVKM. J gave up 2 bases and V 2 bases, and 2 bases lay outside the gene matches. The CDR3 runs to 16 residues. CDR3 nucleotides: TGTGCCAGCAGTTTAAGACTAGCGGGGGGGACCTACGAGCAGTACTTC. Its translation is CASSLRLAGGTYEQYF.

This clone appeared once. An end of the junction does not agree with germline; a read error may underlie this. CDR3 residues: CTISAGGGRYNEQFF. CDR3 sequence (DNA): TGTACCATCAGTGCGGGGGGAGGGAGGTACAATGAGCAGTTCTTC. The genes are TRBV10-3 and TRBJ2-1; 8 nucleotides match TRBD2. Germline CDR1 reads ENHRY; CDR2 reads SYGVKD. This CDR3 spans 15 amino acids.

CDR3 in amino acids: CASSSSAAGSSDTQYF. As DNA, the CDR3 is TGTGCCAGCAGTTCCTCGGCGGCAGGGAGTTCAGATACGCAGTATTTT. This sequence joins TRBV6-5 and TRBJ2-3; D possibly uses TRBD1 or TRBD2 (5 bases each). This CDR3 is built from 16 residues. V lost 4 bases, J lost 4 bases, and 18 bases lay in between. The germline V gene encodes CDR1 MNHEY and CDR2 SVGAGI.

This sequence joins TRBV6-5 and TRBJ2-5; 7 nucleotides align to TRBD1. This CDR3 region has 11 residues. The V gene end was trimmed by 0 bases and the J gene end by 11 bases; junction bases not matched to a gene: 0. Germline V CDR1 and CDR2: MNHEY, SVGAGI. The CDR3 DNA reads as TGTGCCAGCAGTTACTCGGACAGGCAGTACTTC. Its protein is CASSYSDRQYF.

The V gene is TRBV6-4, the J gene TRBJ1-4; a possible D gene is TRBD1 (5 bases). This CDR3 region has 16 residues. Per germline, CDR1 MRHNA and CDR2 SNTAGT. V lost 4 bases and J lost 8, with 20 bases in between. CDR3 amino acids: CASSAPGWGRGEKLFF. In DNA, the CDR3 is TGTGCCAGCAGTGCCCCGGGGTGGGGCCGCGGGGAAAAACTGTTTTTT.

The chain employs TRBV7-6 and TRBJ2-1, with TRBD2 identical over 9 bases. Germline V lookup: CDR1 SGHVS, CDR2 FNYEAQ. J gave up 7 bases and V 4 bases, and 2 bases lay outside the gene matches. This CDR3 has 13 amino acids. This CDR3 reads CASSCGGGNEQFF. The CDR3 region has the DNA TGTGCCAGCAGCTGCGGGGGGGGAAATGAGCAGTTCTTC.

The chain combines TRBV9 with TRBJ1-5; D is possibly TRBD1 (6 bases). Germline CDR1 is SGDLS and CDR2 is YYNGEE. The CDR3 is made up of 14 amino acids. Trimming took 0 bases from V and 9 from J, leaving 13 bases between them. CDR3 sequence (DNA): TGTGCCAGCAGCGTAGCGGACAGCGGCTCGCCCCAGCATTTT. Its protein is CASSVADSGSPQHF.

The chain is built from TRBV5-4 and TRBJ2-7, with 9 bases fitting TRBD2. CDR1 and CDR2 from the germline V gene are SGHNT and YYREEE (reference sequence). This CDR3 comprises 14 residues. V trimming: 6 bases; J trimming: 0 bases; junction bases outside the gene matches: 4. The CDR3 coding sequence is TGTGCCAGCACCATTAGCGGGAGCTCCTACGAGCAGTACTTC. Its protein is CASTISGSSYEQYF.

The chain is built from TRBV27 and TRBJ2-3; TRBD2 matches 8 bases. CDR1 MNHEY and CDR2 SMNVEV come from the germline V gene (reference sequence). The CDR3 has 14 residues. The V and J ends lost 6 bases and 1 base, in that order; junction bases with no gene match: 3. CDR3 region: CASRASGRTDTQYF. CDR3 bases: TGTGCCAGCAGAGCTAGCGGGCGCACAGATACGCAGTATTTT.

V usage is TRBV7-2 and J usage is TRBJ1-5; 8 positions agree with TRBD1. V was clipped by 1 base and J by 1 base; unmatched bases: 6. CDR3 length: 17 residues. Germline CDR1 is SGHTA and CDR2 is FQGNSA. This chain's CDR3 is CASSLGPGGMSNQPQHF. In nucleotides, the CDR3 is TGTGCCAGCAGCTTAGGTCCAGGGGGCATGAGCAATCAGCCCCAGCATTTT.

V gene TRBV5-5 combines with J gene TRBJ2-7; 8 bases agree with TRBD1. The CDR3 sequence is 13 residues long. The germline CDR1 and CDR2 sequences are SGHKS and YYEKEE (reference sequence). V lost 4 bases, J lost 5 bases, and 5 bases stayed unmatched. CDR3 sequence: CASSLDRAHEQYF. The CDR3, as DNA: TGTGCCAGCAGCCTGGACAGGGCCCACGAGCAGTACTTC. The full variable domain, completed using reference TRBV5-5 and TRBJ2-7, is DAGVTQSPTHLIKTRGQQVTLRCSPISGHKSVSWYQQVLGQGPQFIFQYYEKEERGRGNFPDRFSARQFPNYSSELNVNALLLGDSALYLCASSLDRAHEQYFGPGTRLTVT.

The chain combines TRBV6-5 with TRBJ2-3; TRBD1 agrees at 7 bases. The V gene end was trimmed by 6 bases and the J gene end by 2 bases; junction bases not matched to a gene: 8. This CDR3 comprises 15 residues. Germline V gene sequence: CDR1 MNHEY, CDR2 SVGAGI. Here the CDR3 reads CASSDSRGSTDTQYF. The CDR3 DNA is TGTGCCAGCAGCGATTCCAGGGGGTCCACAGATACGCAGTATTTT.

The rearrangement uses TRBV19 and TRBJ2-1; 8 bases align to TRBD2. Losses at the gene ends were 2 bases for V and 0 bases for J; bases not matched to a gene: 0. The CDR3 length is 15 residues. Germline V gives CDR1 LNHDA, CDR2 SQIVND (reference sequence). The CDR3: CASSISGGSYNEQFF. For the CDR3, the DNA is TGTGCCAGTAGTATAAGCGGGGGCTCCTACAATGAGCAGTTCTTC.

The chain has TRBV19 and TRBJ1-5; TRBD1 aligns across 7 bases. V gave up 4 bases and J gave up 6 bases; unmatched junction bases: 9. The CDR3 sequence is 15 residues long. Germline V lookup: CDR1 LNHDA, CDR2 SQIVND (reference sequence). The CDR3 sequence is CASSRETGTSQPQHF. The CDR3 bases are TGTGCCAGTAGTAGGGAGACAGGGACTTCTCAGCCCCAGCATTTT.

The J gene is TRBJ2-2, the V gene TRBV4-3, with 10 bases aligning to TRBD2. From germline, CDR1 is LGHNA and CDR2 YSLEER. This CDR3 region has 20 residues. The ends lost 0 bases at V and 0 bases at J; junction bases unmatched: 10. The CDR3 here is CASSQDWGRLAGANTGELFF. The CDR3 coding sequence is TGCGCCAGCAGCCAAGATTGGGGGAGGCTAGCGGGGGCGAACACCGGGGAGCTGTTTTTT.